This T cell receptor beta chain was profiled in a study of T cells in Graves' hyperthyroidism and ophthalmopathy. In its sample, this clonotype was seen many times. The investigators amplified TCR beta CDR3 regions from RNA transcripts. The TCR CDR3 was amplified in a first-round RT-PCR using the HTBI primer set. TCRdb reprocessed the multiplex PCR reads via MiXCR and lists one record per CDR3 protein. This sample yields roughly 380,000 distinct CDR3 sequences, of which approximately 15% are seen a single time; 20% to 25% belongs to the top ten. From germline, CDR1 is SGHRS and CDR2 YFSETQ. V gave up 4 bases and J gave up 5 bases, with 13 bases separating them. The length of the CDR3 is 14 residues.

The receptor comes from a young man with Graves' hyperthyroidism that later progressed to Graves' ophthalmopathy. This sequence joins TRBV5-1 and TRBJ1-3; D not resolved. The sequenced material came from blood. The DNA for the CDR3 is TGCGCCAGCAGCCCTGGAGGTGGTCGAAACACCATATATTTT. Translated, it gives CASSPGGGRNTIYF.